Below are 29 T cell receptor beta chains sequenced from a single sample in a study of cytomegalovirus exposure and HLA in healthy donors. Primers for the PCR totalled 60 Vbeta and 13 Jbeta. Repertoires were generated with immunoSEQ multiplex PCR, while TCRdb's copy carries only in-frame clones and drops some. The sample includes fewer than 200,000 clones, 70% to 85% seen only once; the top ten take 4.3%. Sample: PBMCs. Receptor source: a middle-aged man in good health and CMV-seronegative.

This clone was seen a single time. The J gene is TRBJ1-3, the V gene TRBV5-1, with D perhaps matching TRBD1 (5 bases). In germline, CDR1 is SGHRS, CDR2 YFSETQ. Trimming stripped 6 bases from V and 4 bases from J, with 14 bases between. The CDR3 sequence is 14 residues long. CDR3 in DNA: TGCGCCAGCAAGGATATGGGGCAAGGAAACACCATATATTTT. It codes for CASKDMGQGNTIYF.

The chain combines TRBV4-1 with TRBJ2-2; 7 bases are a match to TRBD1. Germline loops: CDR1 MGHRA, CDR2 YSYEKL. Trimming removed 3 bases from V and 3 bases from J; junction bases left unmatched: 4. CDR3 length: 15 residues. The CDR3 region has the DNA TGCGCCAGCAGCCAGAGGACAGGAGACACCGGGGAGCTGTTTTTT. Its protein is CASSQRTGDTGELFF.

The CDR3: CASSSRTGEGYGYTF. The CDR3 DNA follows: TGTGCCAGCAGCTCCCGGACAGGGGAGGGCTATGGCTACACCTTC. The chain recombines TRBV4-2 with TRBJ1-2, with 9 bases fitting TRBD1. The germline V gene encodes CDR1 LGHNA and CDR2 YNFKEQ. CDR3 length: 15 amino acids. V was pared by 5 bases and J by 4 bases, with 8 bases of the junction left unmatched.

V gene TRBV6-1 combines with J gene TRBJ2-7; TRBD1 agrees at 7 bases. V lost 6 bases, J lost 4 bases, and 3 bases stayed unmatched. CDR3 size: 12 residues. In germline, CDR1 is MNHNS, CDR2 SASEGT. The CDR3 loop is CASRIQGYEQYF. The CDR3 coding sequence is TGTGCCAGCAGGATACAGGGGTACGAGCAGTACTTC.

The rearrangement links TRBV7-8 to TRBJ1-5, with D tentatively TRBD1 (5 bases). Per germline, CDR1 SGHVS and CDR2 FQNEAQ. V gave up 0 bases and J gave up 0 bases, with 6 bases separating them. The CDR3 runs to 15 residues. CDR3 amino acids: CASSLARASNQPQHF. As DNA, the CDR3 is TGTGCCAGCAGCTTAGCCAGGGCTAGCAATCAGCCCCAGCATTTT.

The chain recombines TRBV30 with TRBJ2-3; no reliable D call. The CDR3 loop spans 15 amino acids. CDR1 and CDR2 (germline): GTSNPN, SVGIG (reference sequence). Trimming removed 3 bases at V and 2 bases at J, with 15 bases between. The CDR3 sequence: CAWRGFWPFTDTQYF. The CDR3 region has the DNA TGTGCCTGGAGGGGCTTCTGGCCCTTCACAGATACGCAGTATTTT.

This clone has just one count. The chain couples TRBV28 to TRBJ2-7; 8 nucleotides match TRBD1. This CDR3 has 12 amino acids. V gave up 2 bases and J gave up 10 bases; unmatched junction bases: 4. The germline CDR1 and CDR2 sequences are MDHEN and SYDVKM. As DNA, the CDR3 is TGTGCCAGCAGTTTACACGGACAGGGTCAGTACTTC. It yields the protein CASSLHGQGQYF. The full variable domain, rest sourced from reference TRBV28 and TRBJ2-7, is DVKVTQSSRYLVKRTGEKVFLECVQDMDHENMFWYRQDPGLGLRLIYFSYDVKMKEKGDIPEGYSVSREKKERFSLILESASTNQTSMYLCASSLHGQGQYFGPGTRLTVT.

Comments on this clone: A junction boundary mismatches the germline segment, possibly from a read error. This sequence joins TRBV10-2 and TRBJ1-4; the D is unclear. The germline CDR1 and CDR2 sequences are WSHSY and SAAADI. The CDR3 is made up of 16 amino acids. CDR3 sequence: CASSRNRPQVGERLFF. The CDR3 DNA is TGCGCCAGCAGTCGTAACAGACCCCAGGTTGGCGAAAGACTGTTTTTT.

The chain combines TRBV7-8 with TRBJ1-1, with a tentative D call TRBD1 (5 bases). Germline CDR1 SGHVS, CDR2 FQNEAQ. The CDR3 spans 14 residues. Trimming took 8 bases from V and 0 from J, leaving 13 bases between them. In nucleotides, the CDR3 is TGTGCCAGCCGGACACCCGGAATGAACACTGAAGCTTTCTTT. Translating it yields CASRTPGMNTEAFF.

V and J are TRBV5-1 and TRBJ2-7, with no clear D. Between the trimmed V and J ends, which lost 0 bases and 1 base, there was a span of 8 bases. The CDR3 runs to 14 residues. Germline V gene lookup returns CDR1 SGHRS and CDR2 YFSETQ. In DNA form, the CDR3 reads TGCGCCAGCAGCTTGGACAGCCTTTCCTACGAGCAGTACTTC. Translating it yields CASSLDSLSYEQYF.

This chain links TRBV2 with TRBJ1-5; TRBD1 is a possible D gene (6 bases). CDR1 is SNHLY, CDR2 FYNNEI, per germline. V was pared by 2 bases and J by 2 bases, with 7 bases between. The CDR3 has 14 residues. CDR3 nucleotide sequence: TGTGCCAGCAGTGAAACAGGGCGCAATCAGCCCCAGCATTTT. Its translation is CASSETGRNQPQHF.

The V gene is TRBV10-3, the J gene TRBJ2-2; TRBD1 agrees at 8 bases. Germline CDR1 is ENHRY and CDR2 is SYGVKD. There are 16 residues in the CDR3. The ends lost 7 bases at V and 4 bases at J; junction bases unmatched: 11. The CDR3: CAIKGSGQGFTGELFF. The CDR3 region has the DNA TGTGCCATCAAAGGCTCAGGACAGGGTTTCACCGGGGAGCTGTTTTTT.

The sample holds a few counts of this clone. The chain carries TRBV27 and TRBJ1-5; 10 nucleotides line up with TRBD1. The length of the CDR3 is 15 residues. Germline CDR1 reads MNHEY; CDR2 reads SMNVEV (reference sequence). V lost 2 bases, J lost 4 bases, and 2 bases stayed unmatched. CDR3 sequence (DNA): TGTGCCAGCAGTTTAGTGGGACAGGGGAATCAGCCCCAGCATTTT. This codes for CASSLVGQGNQPQHF.

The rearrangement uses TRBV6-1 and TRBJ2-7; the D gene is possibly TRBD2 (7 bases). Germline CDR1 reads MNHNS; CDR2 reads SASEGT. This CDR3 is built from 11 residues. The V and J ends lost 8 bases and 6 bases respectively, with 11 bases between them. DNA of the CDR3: TGTGCCAGCGGGGGGGGCATCGAGCAGTACTTC. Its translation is CASGGGIEQYF.

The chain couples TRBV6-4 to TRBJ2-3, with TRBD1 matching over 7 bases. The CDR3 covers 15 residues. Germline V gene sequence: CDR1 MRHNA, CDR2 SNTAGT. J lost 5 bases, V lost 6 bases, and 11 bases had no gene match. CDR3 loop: CASRTGTAEGDTQYF. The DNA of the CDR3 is TGTGCCAGCAGGACCGGGACAGCGGAAGGAGATACGCAGTATTTT.

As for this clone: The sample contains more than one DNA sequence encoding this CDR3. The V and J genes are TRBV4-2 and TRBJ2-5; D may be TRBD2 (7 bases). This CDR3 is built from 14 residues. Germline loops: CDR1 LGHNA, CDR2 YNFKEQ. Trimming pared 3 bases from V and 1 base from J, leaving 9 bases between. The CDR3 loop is CASSQGGPQETQYF. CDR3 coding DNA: TGTGCCAGCAGCCAGGGGGGGCCCCAAGAGACCCAGTACTTC.

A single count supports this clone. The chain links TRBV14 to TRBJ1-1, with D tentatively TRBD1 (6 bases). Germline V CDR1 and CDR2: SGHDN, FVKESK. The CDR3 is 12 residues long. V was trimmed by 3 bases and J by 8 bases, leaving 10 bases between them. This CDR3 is CASSHGGTEAFF. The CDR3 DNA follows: TGTGCCAGCAGCCATGGTGGGACAGAAGCTTTCTTT.

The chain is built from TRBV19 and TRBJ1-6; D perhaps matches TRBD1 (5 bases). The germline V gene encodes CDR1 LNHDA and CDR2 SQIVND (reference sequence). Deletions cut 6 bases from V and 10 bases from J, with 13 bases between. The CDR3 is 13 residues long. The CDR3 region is CASRGGKGSPLHF. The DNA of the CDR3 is TGTGCCAGTAGGGGTGGCAAGGGGTCACCCCTCCACTTT. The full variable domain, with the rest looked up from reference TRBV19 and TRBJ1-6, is DGGITQSPKYLFRKEGQNVTLSCEQNLNHDAMYWYRQDPGQGLRLIYYSQIVNDFQKGDIAEGYSVSREKKESFPLTVTSAQKNPTAFYLCASRGGKGSPLHFGNGTRLTVT.

This chain's CDR3 is CASSQDSRETQYF. The CDR3 DNA is TGTGCCAGCAGCCAAGATTCTCGGGAGACCCAGTACTTC. V and J are TRBV4-2 and TRBJ2-5; no firm D call. Germline CDR1 reads LGHNA; CDR2 reads YNFKEQ. Trimming took off 0 bases at V and 5 bases at J, with 7 bases between the two ends. This CDR3 is built from 13 residues.

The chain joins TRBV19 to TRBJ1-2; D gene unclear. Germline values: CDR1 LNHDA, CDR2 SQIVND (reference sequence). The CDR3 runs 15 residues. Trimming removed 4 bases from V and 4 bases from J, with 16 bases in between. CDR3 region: CASSTTTQFAYGYTF. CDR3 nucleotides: TGTGCCAGTAGTACCACCACCCAGTTTGCCTATGGCTACACCTTC.

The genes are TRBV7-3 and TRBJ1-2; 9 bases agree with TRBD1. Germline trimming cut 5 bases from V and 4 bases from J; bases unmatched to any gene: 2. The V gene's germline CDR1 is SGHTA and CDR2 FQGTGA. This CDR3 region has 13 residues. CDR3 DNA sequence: TGTGCCAGCAGCACGGGACAGGGCTATGGCTACACCTTC. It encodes CASSTGQGYGYTF.

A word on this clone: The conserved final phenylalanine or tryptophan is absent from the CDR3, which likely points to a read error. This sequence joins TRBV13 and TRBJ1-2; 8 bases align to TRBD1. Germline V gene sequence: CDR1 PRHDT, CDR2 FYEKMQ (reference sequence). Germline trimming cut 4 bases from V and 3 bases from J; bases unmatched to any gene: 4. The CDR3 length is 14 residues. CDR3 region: CASSSGTGDYGYTL. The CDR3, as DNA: TGTGCCAGCAGCTCCGGGACAGGAGACTATGGCTACACCCTC.

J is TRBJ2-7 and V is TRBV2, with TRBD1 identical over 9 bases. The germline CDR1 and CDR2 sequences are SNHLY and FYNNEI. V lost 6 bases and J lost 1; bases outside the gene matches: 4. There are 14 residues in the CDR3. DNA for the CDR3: TGTGCCAGCAGAGAACAGGGGGCATCCTACGAGCAGTACTTC. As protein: CASREQGASYEQYF.

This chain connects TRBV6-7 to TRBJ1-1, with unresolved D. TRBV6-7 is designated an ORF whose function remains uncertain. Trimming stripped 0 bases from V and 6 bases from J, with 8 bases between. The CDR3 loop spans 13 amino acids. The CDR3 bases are TGTGCCAGCAGTTACTCGAATACAGCTGAAGCTTTCTTT. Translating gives CASSYSNTAEAFF.

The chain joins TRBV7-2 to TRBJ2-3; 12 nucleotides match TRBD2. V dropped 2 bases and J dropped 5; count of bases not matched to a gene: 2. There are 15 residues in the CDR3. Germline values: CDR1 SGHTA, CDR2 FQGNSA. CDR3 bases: TGTGCCAGCAGCTTACTAGCGGGGGGGTTAGATACGCAGTATTTT. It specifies CASSLLAGGLDTQYF.

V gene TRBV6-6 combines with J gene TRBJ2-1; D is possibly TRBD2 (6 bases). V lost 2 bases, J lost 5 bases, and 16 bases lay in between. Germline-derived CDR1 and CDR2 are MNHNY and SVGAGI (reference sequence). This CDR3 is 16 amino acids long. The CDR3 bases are TGTGCCAGCAGTTACGGGGGGAGCGGGCTCAACAATGAGCAGTTCTTC. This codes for CASSYGGSGLNNEQFF.

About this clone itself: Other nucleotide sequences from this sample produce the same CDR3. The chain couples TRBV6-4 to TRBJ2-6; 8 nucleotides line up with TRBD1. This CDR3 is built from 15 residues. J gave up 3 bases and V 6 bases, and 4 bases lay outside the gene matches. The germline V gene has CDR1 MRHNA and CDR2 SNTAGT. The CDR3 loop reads CASSPTGVGANVLTF. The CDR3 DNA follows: TGTGCCAGCAGCCCGACAGGGGTTGGGGCCAACGTCCTGACTTTC.

CDR3 sequence (DNA): TGCGCCAGCAGTGAGTCGCCGGGTTATAGCACAGATACGCAGTATTTT. Translation: CASSESPGYSTDTQYF. The chain is built from TRBV10-1 and TRBJ2-3, with no clear D. V was cut by 0 bases and J by 0 bases, with 10 bases left in between. Germline lookup yields CDR1 WNHNN and CDR2 SYGVQD (reference sequence). The CDR3 spans 16 residues.

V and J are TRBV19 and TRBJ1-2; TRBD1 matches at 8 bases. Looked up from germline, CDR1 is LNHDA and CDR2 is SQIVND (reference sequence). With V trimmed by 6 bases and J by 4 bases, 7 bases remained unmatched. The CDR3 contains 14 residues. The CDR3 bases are TGTGCCAGTAGCGGACAGGGACTCTTCTATGGCTACACCTTC. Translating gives CASSGQGLFYGYTF.